In this sample, the clone carrying this T cell receptor (beta chain) turned up a few times. As yet, its antigen is unknown. This sample was included in a study of CD8 T cells in ankylosing spondylitis. Study-level results: Blood of patients with ankylosing spondylitis appeared to be characterized by a TCR beta motif of eight highly homologous variants.

The CDR3 has 16 residues. The germline V and J ends were trimmed by 3 bases and 0 bases, with 14 bases remaining between them. CDR1 and CDR2 (germline): SGHTA, FQGNSA. One entry per CDR3 protein results from TCRdb running MiXCR on the 5' RACE reads. The top ten clones hold under 7.5% of a sample with approximately 500,000 distinct CDR3 sequences, about an eighth of them seen once. The chain combines TRBV7-2 with TRBJ1-2; D ambiguous. This sequence was found in a male donor with ankylosing spondylitis. Sequenced input: blood, either unsorted or a sorted T cell fraction (not recorded which). For the CDR3, the DNA is TGTGCCAGCAGCTTGCAGAGTTTTAGAGCTAACTATGGCTACACCTTC. Amino acids: CASSLQSFRANYGYTF.